A selection of T cell receptor beta chains follows, all from one sample in a study of CD8 T cells in ankylosing spondylitis. TCRdb processed the 5' RACE reads anew with MiXCR; each CDR3 protein has one entry. Among 700,000 to 1,000,000 distinct CDR3 sequences listed, about 10% were seen once. The sample consisted of blood, either unsorted or a sorted T cell fraction (not recorded which). The receptors were sampled from a male donor with ankylosing spondylitis. The CDR3 runs from the conserved cysteine through the conserved F or W. A D gene is named only where the DNA matches it firmly. Clone sizes are given selectively: once, few, many, or a class where the clone is expanded.

CDR3aa,CDR3nt,abundance,j_gene,d_gene,v_gene
CASSPLQRPDTQYF,TGTGCCAGCAGCCCTTTACAGAGACCAGATACGCAGTATTTT,few,TRBJ2-3,NA,TRBV12-3/TRBV12-4
CASSLVRNSYNEQFF,TGCGCCAGCAGCTTGGTCAGGAACTCCTACAATGAGCAGTTCTTC,many,TRBJ2-1,NA,TRBV5-1
CASSLVASGYYEQYF,TGCGCCAGCAGCTTGGTGGCTAGCGGGTACTACGAGCAGTACTTC,few,TRBJ2-7,TRBD2,TRBV5-1
CASSPDRRAMNTEAFF,TGTGCCAGTAGTCCTGACAGGCGAGCTATGAACACTGAAGCTTTCTTT,few,TRBJ1-1,NA,TRBV19
CASSSRTGANQPQHF,TGTGCCAGCAGTTCAAGGACAGGAGCGAATCAGCCCCAGCATTTT,few,TRBJ1-5,TRBD1,TRBV12-3/TRBV12-4
CSALEKTYNEQFF,TGCAGTGCCCTCGAGAAAACCTACAATGAGCAGTTCTTC,NA,TRBJ2-1,NA,TRBV20-1
CASKTYGTGGIGNQPQHF,TGTGCCAGCAAAACTTACGGGACAGGGGGCATTGGCAATCAGCCCCAGCATTTT,NA,TRBJ1-5,TRBD1,TRBV7-6
CASSQASSREDYGYTF,TGTGCCAGCAGCCAAGCCTCCAGTAGGGAAGACTATGGCTACACCTTC,few,TRBJ1-2,NA,TRBV4-2
CASSLAGTHRGTGELFF,TGTGCCAGCAGCTTAGCCGGGACACATCGAGGAACCGGGGAGCTGTTTTTT,NA,TRBJ2-2,NA,TRBV7-2
CASSLVGYDEQFF,TGCGCCAGCAGCTTGGTCGGCTACGATGAGCAGTTCTTC,NA,TRBJ2-1,NA,TRBV5-1
CSAEGAGETYEQYF,TGCAGCGCCGAGGGGGCGGGAGAGACCTACGAGCAGTACTTC,NA,TRBJ2-7,NA,TRBV29-1
CASSQGPRESYEQYF,TGCGCCAGCAGCCAAGGGCCACGGGAATCCTACGAGCAGTACTTC,many,TRBJ2-7,NA,TRBV4-3
CSVVRFSGKGTEAFF,TGCAGCGTTGTCCGGTTTTCAGGGAAGGGCACTGAAGCTTTCTTT,few,TRBJ1-1,NA,TRBV29-1
CATTGGPYYEQYF,TGTGCCACCACAGGGGGTCCCTACTACGAGCAGTACTTC,NA,TRBJ2-7,TRBD1,TRBV27
CASGLQGIGEKLFF,TGCGCCAGCGGTCTACAGGGAATAGGTGAAAAACTGTTTTTT,few,TRBJ1-4,NA,TRBV5-1
CASSFAGVYTQYF,TGTGCCAGCAGCTTTGCAGGGGTTTATACGCAGTATTTT,many,TRBJ2-3,NA,TRBV5-5
CASIGTSGFTYEQYF,TGTGCCAGCATCGGGACTAGCGGGTTTACCTACGAGCAGTACTTC,few,TRBJ2-7,TRBD2,TRBV28
CASSEGQATDTQYF,TGTGCCAGCAGCGAAGGACAGGCTACAGATACGCAGTATTTT,NA,TRBJ2-3,TRBD1,TRBV7-2
CASSPRLNTYEQYF,TGTGCCAGCTCACCAAGGCTAAACACCTACGAGCAGTACTTC,NA,TRBJ2-7,NA,TRBV18
CASSLGEAEAFF,TGTGCCAGCAGCCTTGGGGAGGCTGAAGCTTTCTTT,many,TRBJ1-1,NA,TRBV12-3/TRBV12-4
CSATGLKYEQYF,TGCAGTGCCACAGGACTGAAATACGAGCAGTACTTC,few,TRBJ2-7,NA,TRBV20-1
CSAADRTSGITSTDTQYF,TGCAGTGCGGCAGACCGGACTAGCGGTATCACTAGCACAGATACGCAGTATTTT,few,TRBJ2-3,TRBD2,TRBV20-1
CATSRTPGGLSNEQFF,TGTGCCACCAGTCGCACACCAGGGGGACTTTCTAATGAGCAGTTCTTC,few,TRBJ2-1,NA,TRBV24-1
CASSSGDNQPQHF,TGCGCCAGCAGCTCGGGGGACAATCAGCCCCAGCATTTT,many,TRBJ1-5,NA,TRBV5-1
CSAPWAGARTDTQYF,TGCAGTGCCCCTTGGGCGGGGGCCCGCACAGATACGCAGTATTTT,many,TRBJ2-3,NA,TRBV20-1
CAISEGGFVTKNIQYF,TGTGCCATCAGTGAAGGAGGGTTTGTGACCAAAAACATTCAGTACTTC,NA,TRBJ2-4,NA,TRBV10-3
CSVEAYSGNTIYF,TGCAGCGTTGAAGCGTACTCTGGAAACACCATATATTTT,NA,TRBJ1-3,NA,TRBV29-1
CASSQDWFNEQFF,TGTGCCAGCAGCCAAGATTGGTTTAATGAGCAGTTCTTC,NA,TRBJ2-1,NA,TRBV14
CASILTGGKAEAFF,TGTGCCAGCATCCTTACAGGGGGAAAAGCTGAAGCTTTCTTT,few,TRBJ1-1,TRBD1,TRBV12-3/TRBV12-4
CASSLRTRSTDTQYF,TGTGCCAGCAGTCTACGGACAAGGAGCACAGATACGCAGTATTTT,few,TRBJ2-3,NA,TRBV27